This T cell receptor (beta chain) was recovered during a study of OX40 agonist ivuxolimab in advanced cancers. CDR3 length: 13 amino acids. Germline CDR1 SGHRS, CDR2 YFSETQ. The V end was cut by 2 bases, the J end by 2 bases, with 5 bases between. Sequencing was performed with immunoSEQ multiplex PCR; in TCRdb, only in-frame clones are kept and a portion is missing. Of tens of thousands of clones in the sample, about 85% are singletons; the top ten hold around 4.7%. The chain recombines TRBV5-1 with TRBJ1-5, with D uncertain. The TCR was taken from an adult with an advanced solid tumor such as melanoma, head and neck, liver or kidney cancer. The specimen comprised CD4+ or CD8+ T cells sorted from blood, sampled in a trial of the OX40 agonist ivuxolimab. The CDR3 DNA follows: TGCGCCAGCAGCTTAAGGGGCAATCAGCCCCAGCATTTT. Its translation: CASSLRGNQPQHF.